These T cell receptor beta chains were read from a single sample in a study of shared clonotypes between healthy human individuals. Measured with immunoSEQ multiplex PCR; TCRdb has only the in-frame clones, and not every one. The sample carries approximately 2.1 million clones, more than 85% recorded once. Sequences were obtained from naive CD4+ T cells from PBMCs. Receptors were obtained from a man between 18 and 35 years old in good health. Some clones in this sample may be carry-over from other donors' samples. CDR3s include the opening cysteine and the closing phenylalanine or tryptophan. A D gene is named only where the DNA matches it firmly. Size is stated for part of the rows, as once, few or many counts, or as a class when the clone is expanded.

v_call	j_call	clone_size	d_call	cdr3_nt	cdr3_aa
TRBV27	TRBJ2-1	NA	NA	TGTGCCAGCAGTTTTGGGTATGAGCAGTTCTTC	CASSFGYEQFF
TRBV19	TRBJ1-1	NA	NA	TGTGCCAGTACCAGGGGTGTGGACACTGAAGCTTTCTTT	CASTRGVDTEAFF
TRBV28	TRBJ1-5	NA	NA	TGTGCCAGCAGTCGGCCGGGACCCCGGAGCAATCAGCCCCAGCATTTT	CASSRPGPRSNQPQHF
TRBV29-1	TRBJ1-4	NA	NA	TGCAGCGTTGATGGGTGGGCGGGAGCTAATGAAAAACTGTTTTTT	CSVDGWAGANEKLFF
TRBV5-1	TRBJ2-3	NA	NA	TGCGCCAGCAGCCTCCGGGTAAAGGATACGCAGTATTTT	CASSLRVKDTQYF
TRBV28	TRBJ1-2	NA	NA	TGTGCCAGCAGTTTATTTACTCAGGAGAATGGCTACACCTTC	CASSLFTQENGYTF
TRBV10-1	TRBJ1-3	NA	NA	TGCGCCAGCAGTGAGGAACGGACCAGGGTCGGGAACACCATATATTTT	CASSEERTRVGNTIYF
TRBV4-2	TRBJ2-6	NA	NA	TGTGCCAGCAGCCAAGCCGAGCGGAGCTCTGGGGCCAACGTCCTGACTTTC	CASSQAERSSGANVLTF
TRBV18	TRBJ2-7	NA	NA	TGTGCCAGCTCACCCGGCAGGGTCTACGAGCAGTACTTC	CASSPGRVYEQYF
TRBV7-2	TRBJ2-5	NA	TRBD2	TGTGCCAGCAGCCCCCAGACTAGCGTAAAAGAGACCCAGTACTTC	CASSPQTSVKETQYF
TRBV5-1	TRBJ2-1	NA	NA	TGCGCCAGCAGCCCGGAGGGGGGAATTTACAATGAGCAGTTCTTC	CASSPEGGIYNEQFF
TRBV5-5	TRBJ1-1	once	TRBD1	TGTGCCAGCAGCCGACAGGGGGCGCGTACTGAAGCTTTCTTT	CASSRQGARTEAFF
TRBV28	TRBJ2-5	once	NA	TGTGCCAGCAGTTTAGTTAGTTCGAAGAGGGGGGAGACCCAGTACTTC	CASSLVSSKRGETQYF
TRBV14	TRBJ2-7	NA	NA	TGTGCCAGCAGCCAAATGGTCTCCTACGAGCAGTACTTC	CASSQMVSYEQYF
TRBV28	TRBJ1-5	NA	TRBD1	TGTGCCAGCAGTCCCTTTGGGACAGGAAAGAATCAGCCCCAGCATTTT	CASSPFGTGKNQPQHF
TRBV6-4	TRBJ1-2	NA	TRBD1	TGTGCCAGCACTGAACAGGGGGCGTACCGTGGCTACACCTTC	CASTEQGAYRGYTF
TRBV5-1	TRBJ2-7	once	NA	TGCGCCAGCAGGGAGGGGGCCTACGAGCAGTACTTC	CASREGAYEQYF
TRBV11-2	TRBJ2-5	NA	NA	TGTGCCAGCAGCTTATCAGGATTGTTGGAGACCCAGTACTTC	CASSLSGLLETQYF
TRBV28	TRBJ1-4	NA	NA	TGTGCCAGCACCCGCCCCGGGTCGGGTGAAAAACTGTTTTTT	CASTRPGSGEKLFF
TRBV25-1	TRBJ2-1	NA	NA	TGTGCCAGCACTGGACTGTTATACAATGAGCAGTTCTTC	CASTGLLYNEQFF
TRBV6-1	TRBJ2-3	NA	NA	TGTGCCAACAGTCGGAAGGGGGGAGATACGCAGTATTTT	CANSRKGGDTQYF
TRBV5-1	TRBJ2-3	NA	NA	TGCGCCAGCAGCTTGGACGGGACGGGAGATACGCAGTATTTT	CASSLDGTGDTQYF
TRBV2	TRBJ1-4	NA	NA	TGTGCCAGCAGTGAAGCGCGGGGTGCAACTAATGAAAAACTGTTTTTT	CASSEARGATNEKLFF
TRBV6-5	TRBJ2-1	NA	TRBD2	TGTGCCAGCAGTCCCGGGACTAGCGGCAATGAGCAGTTCTTC	CASSPGTSGNEQFF
TRBV4-2	TRBJ2-3	few	NA	TGTGCCAGCAGCCCCAGGGGGGCAGATACGCAGTATTTT	CASSPRGADTQYF
TRBV6-6	TRBJ1-1	NA	NA	TGTGCCAGCAGTCTTCTGGGGACTGAAGCTTTCTTT	CASSLLGTEAFF
TRBV2	TRBJ2-7	NA	NA	TGTGCCAGCGCCCCAGGTGACGAGCAGTACTTC	CASAPGDEQYF
TRBV28	TRBJ2-7	NA	TRBD2	TGTGCCAGCAGTCGGACGGGGGGTAAGTTC	CASSRTGGKF
TRBV10-2	TRBJ2-5	NA	NA	TGCGCCAGCAGCGGGGTCAGGGTCGGAGAGACCCAGTACTTC	CASSGVRVGETQYF
TRBV28	TRBJ2-1	once	NA	TGTGCCAGCAGAGCCAAAACAGACACCTACAATGAGCAGTTCTTC	CASRAKTDTYNEQFF
TRBV5-1	TRBJ1-1	NA	NA	TGCGCCAGCAGCTTGGGAGGGGTGGTAACTGAAGCTTTCTTT	CASSLGGVVTEAFF
TRBV7-3	TRBJ1-2	NA	NA	TGTGCCAGCAGCCCCCGCGCAGGGGATAACTATGGCTACACCTTC	CASSPRAGDNYGYTF
TRBV19	TRBJ2-1	NA	TRBD2	TGTGCCAGTAGTACGGTGCGGGAGAGTAATGAGCAGTTCTTC	CASSTVRESNEQFF
TRBV7-3	TRBJ2-3	NA	TRBD1	TGTGCCAGCAGCCGACAGGGCCCAGATACGCAGTATTTT	CASSRQGPDTQYF
TRBV6-1	TRBJ1-4	NA	NA	TGTGCCAGCAGGGACAGACGCTGGGAAAAACTGTTTTTT	CASRDRRWEKLFF
TRBV4-2	TRBJ2-7	NA	TRBD2	TGTGCCAGCAGCCCCACCGGGACTAGGGTTTCCTACGAGCAGTACTTC	CASSPTGTRVSYEQYF
TRBV21-1	TRBJ1-4	NA	NA	TGTGCCAGCAGCAAAGCTGGACGGGGTTCTAATGAAAAACTGTTTTTT	CASSKAGRGSNEKLFF
TRBV18	TRBJ2-7	few	TRBD1	TGTGCCAGCTCACCGTCCAGGACAGGGTACGAGCAGTACTTC	CASSPSRTGYEQYF
TRBV28	TRBJ1-5	NA	TRBD1	TGTGCCAGCAGACCTAACAGGGGTAGCAATCAGCCCCAGCATTTT	CASRPNRGSNQPQHF
TRBV2	TRBJ2-5	NA	TRBD2	TGTGCCAGCAGGGCCTTGGCGGGAGTCTTTGAGACCCAGTACTTC	CASRALAGVFETQYF
TRBV19	TRBJ2-2	NA	TRBD2	TGTGCCAGTAGTCCTGGGACTAGCGGACTGAACACCGGGGAGCTGTTTTTT	CASSPGTSGLNTGELFF
TRBV28	TRBJ2-2	NA	NA	TGTGCCACCTATGAGGGCGGGGATCGAAACGGGGAGCTGTTTTTT	CATYEGGDRNGELFF
TRBV6-1	TRBJ1-1	few	NA	TGTGCCAGCAGTGAATTACAGAAAGCTTTCTTT	CASSELQKAFF
TRBV5-4	TRBJ2-7	NA	NA	TGTGCCAGCGGGAATGCCGGAGACAGGCAGCAGTACTTC	CASGNAGDRQQYF
TRBV7-5	TRBJ2-7	NA	NA	TGTGCCAGAAGCCGACCTGATAGCGGGTTCCCGGGGAGTTCGTACGAGCAGTACTTC	CARSRPDSGFPGSSYEQYF